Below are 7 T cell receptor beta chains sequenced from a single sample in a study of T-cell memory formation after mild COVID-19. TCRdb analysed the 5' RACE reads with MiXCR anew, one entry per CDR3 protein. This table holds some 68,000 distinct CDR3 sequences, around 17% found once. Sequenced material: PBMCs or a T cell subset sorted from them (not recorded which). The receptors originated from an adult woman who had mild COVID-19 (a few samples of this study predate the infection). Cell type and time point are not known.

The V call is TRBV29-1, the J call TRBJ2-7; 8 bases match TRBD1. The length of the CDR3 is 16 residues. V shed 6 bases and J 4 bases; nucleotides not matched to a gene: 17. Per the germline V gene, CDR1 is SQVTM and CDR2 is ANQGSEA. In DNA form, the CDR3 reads TGCAGCGTCCAGGGGGCGCAGGGGCCTGGGGATTACGAGCAGTACTTC. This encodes CSVQGAQGPGDYEQYF.

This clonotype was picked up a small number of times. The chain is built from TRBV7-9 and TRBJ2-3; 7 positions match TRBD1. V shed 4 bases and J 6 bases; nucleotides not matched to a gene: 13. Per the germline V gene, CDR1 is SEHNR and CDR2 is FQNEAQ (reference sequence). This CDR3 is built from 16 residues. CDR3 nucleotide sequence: TGTGCCAGCAGCTACCCGGAACAGGGGCTTTCGGATACGCAGTATTTT. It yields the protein CASSYPEQGLSDTQYF.

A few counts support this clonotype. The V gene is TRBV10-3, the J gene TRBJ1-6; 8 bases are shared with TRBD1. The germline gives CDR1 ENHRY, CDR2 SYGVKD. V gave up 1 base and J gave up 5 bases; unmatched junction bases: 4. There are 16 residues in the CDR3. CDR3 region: CAISEWQGANNSPLHF. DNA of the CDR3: TGTGCCATCAGTGAGTGGCAGGGGGCAAATAATTCACCCCTCCACTTT.

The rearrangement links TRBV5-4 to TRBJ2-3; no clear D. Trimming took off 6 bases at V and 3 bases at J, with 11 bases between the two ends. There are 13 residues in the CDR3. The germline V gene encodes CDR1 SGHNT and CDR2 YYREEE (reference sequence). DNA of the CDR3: TGTGCCAGCAATGGGTTACGTACAGATACGCAGTATTTT. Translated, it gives CASNGLRTDTQYF.

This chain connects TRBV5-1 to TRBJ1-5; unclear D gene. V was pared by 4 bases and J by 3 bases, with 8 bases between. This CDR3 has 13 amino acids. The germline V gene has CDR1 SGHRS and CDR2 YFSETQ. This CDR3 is CASSLSPNQPQHF. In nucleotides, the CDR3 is TGCGCCAGCAGCCTCTCCCCCAATCAGCCCCAGCATTTT.

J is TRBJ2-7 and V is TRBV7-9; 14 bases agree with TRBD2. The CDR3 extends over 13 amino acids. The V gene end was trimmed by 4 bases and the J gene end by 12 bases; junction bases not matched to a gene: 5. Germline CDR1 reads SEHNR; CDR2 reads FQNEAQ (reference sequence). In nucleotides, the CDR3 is TGTGCCAGCAGCTCGGGACTAGCGGGAGTACTGTACTTC. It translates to CASSSGLAGVLYF.

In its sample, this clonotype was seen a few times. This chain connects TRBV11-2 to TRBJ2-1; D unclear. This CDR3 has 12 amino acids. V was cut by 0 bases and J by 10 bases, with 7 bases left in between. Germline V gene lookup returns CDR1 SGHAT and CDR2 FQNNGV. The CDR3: CASSLDGVEQFF. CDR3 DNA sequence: TGTGCCAGCAGCTTAGATGGGGTAGAGCAGTTCTTC.